This T cell receptor beta chain was documented in a study of vaccination and CD4 T cells after COVID-19. Study context: SARS-CoV-2 was confirmed by nasal swab PCR; disease was mild in fewer than ten, severe in one. Median time from COVID diagnosis to post-COVID sampling was over 95 days (35 to 161). Researchers treated cells with overlapping spike peptides taken from SARS-CoV-2, HCoV-NL63, HCoV-OC43 and HCoV-229E.

Treatment in this sample: roughly 10-day PBMC culture with coronavirus spike peptide pools or control peptides (ViraFEST assay). Cultured CD4+ T-cell DNA underwent Oncomine TCR Beta short-read sequencing. TCRdb reprocessed the PCR reads via MiXCR and lists one record per CDR3 protein. Of over 10,000 distinct CDR3 sequences in the sample, roughly 76% are singletons; the top ten hold around 20%. Remarks on this clonotype: Its antigen remains unknown.

This CDR3 region has 14 residues. J lost 6 bases, V lost 4 bases, and 8 bases had no gene match. The germline V gene has CDR1 DFQATT and CDR2 SNEGSKA (reference sequence). The TCR originated in a human donor who had recovered from COVID-19. The rearrangement uses TRBV20-1 and TRBJ2-7, with 11 bases identical to TRBD2. The sample was CD4+ T cells from blood, cultured in vitro. In DNA, the CDR3 is TGCAGTGCTAAGAATAGCGGGAGGGCCCTCGAGCAGTACTTC. Translation gives CSAKNSGRALEQYF.